The 26 T cell receptor beta chains below all came from one sample that was sequenced in a study of beta chain features in type 1 diabetes. Isolated RNA was reverse transcribed in full, so expressed TCRB transcripts were sequenced. Method: immunoSEQ multiplex PCR; TCRdb's copy keeps in-frame clones and lacks some. The table has about 150,000 clones, approximately 52% seen once. Sequenced input: Tregs from blood. All receptors come from a man between 18 and 29 years old in good health.

The chain couples TRBV6-4 to TRBJ2-1; TRBD2 matches 13 bases. Per germline, CDR1 MRHNA and CDR2 SNTAGT. This CDR3 has 16 residues. V gave up 6 bases and J gave up 4 bases; unmatched junction bases: 6. The chain's CDR3 is CASSRGGLAGYNEQFF. The CDR3 nucleotides are TGTGCCAGCAGCAGGGGGGGACTAGCGGGATACAATGAGCAGTTCTTC.

J is TRBJ1-2 and V is TRBV30; D remains unclear. Germline V CDR1 and CDR2: GTSNPN, SVGIG (reference sequence). The V end was cut by 1 base, the J end by 8 bases, with 8 bases between. This CDR3 has 11 residues. In nucleotides, the CDR3 is TGTGCCTGGAGTGGGGCCAGGGGCTACACCTTC. Translated: CAWSGARGYTF.

The chain has TRBV7-9 and TRBJ2-3, with D tentatively TRBD1 (5 bases). The germline CDR1 and CDR2 sequences are SEHNR and FQNEAQ (reference sequence). Between the trimmed V and J ends, which lost 3 bases and 6 bases, there was a span of 13 bases. The CDR3 is 14 residues long. The CDR3 sequence is CASSFGQGRDTQYF. The CDR3, as DNA: TGTGCCAGCAGCTTCGGGCAGGGCAGGGATACGCAGTATTTT.

The rearrangement links TRBV19 to TRBJ1-5; D remains unclear. The CDR3 extends over 13 amino acids. In germline, CDR1 is LNHDA, CDR2 SQIVND (reference sequence). The V and J ends lost 3 bases and 9 bases respectively, with 12 bases between them. Written as DNA, the CDR3 is TGTGCCAGTAGTATCTCAGTCAGTTGGCCCCAGCATTTT. It specifies CASSISVSWPQHF.

This clone appeared a few times. J is TRBJ2-2 and V is TRBV29-1, with D perhaps matching TRBD1 (6 bases). Germline CDR1 SQVTM, CDR2 ANQGSEA. The CDR3 runs 14 residues. The V gene lost 3 bases and the J gene lost 7 bases, with 15 bases spanning the gap. This CDR3 reads CSVEYTGYGGELFF. CDR3 coding DNA: TGCAGCGTTGAGTACACAGGGTACGGCGGGGAGCTGTTTTTT.

The rearrangement uses TRBV7-2 and TRBJ1-3, with TRBD1 as a possible D gene (5 bases). Germline V lookup: CDR1 SGHTA, CDR2 FQGNSA. Trimming took off 5 bases at V and 1 base at J, with 9 bases between the two ends. This CDR3 is built from 14 residues. In nucleotides, the CDR3 is TGTGCCAGCAGCCACAGGTGGTCTGGAAACACCATATATTTT. This sequence encodes CASSHRWSGNTIYF.

Written as DNA, the CDR3 is TGTGCCAGCAGCCCTCGGGGGACCCTCGTCCACGAGCAGTACTTC. Protein: CASSPRGTLVHEQYF. V gene TRBV11-2 combines with J gene TRBJ2-7, with D perhaps matching TRBD2 (6 bases). The CDR3 contains 15 residues. Trimming stripped 5 bases from V and 5 bases from J, with 19 bases between. Germline CDR1 reads SGHAT; CDR2 reads FQNNGV.

This clone was picked up a small number of times. The chain carries TRBV28 and TRBJ1-3, with D possibly TRBD1 on 6 matching bases. V was clipped by 5 bases and J by 0 bases, with 11 bases between them. The CDR3 sequence is 15 residues long. In germline, CDR1 is MDHEN, CDR2 SYDVKM. The CDR3 reads CASSPGTRSGNTIYF. The DNA for the CDR3 is TGTGCCAGCAGTCCCGGGACACGCTCTGGAAACACCATATATTTT.

The gene calls are TRBV7-2 and TRBJ2-3, with D uncertain. The length of the CDR3 is 15 residues. Trimming shortened V by 6 bases and J by 4 bases, and 17 bases separated the two germline ends. Germline loops: CDR1 SGHTA, CDR2 FQGNSA. The CDR3 here is CASRSMNGRADTQYF. For the CDR3, the DNA is TGTGCCAGCAGAAGTATGAATGGTCGCGCAGATACGCAGTATTTT. Variable domain in full (rest from reference TRBV7-2 and TRBJ2-3): GAGVSQSPSNKVTEKGKDVELRCDPISGHTALYWYRQSLGQGLEFLIYFQGNSAPDKSGLPSDRFSAERTGGSVSTLTIQRTQQEDSAVYLCASRSMNGRADTQYFGPGTRLTVL.

This clone came up once. This chain joins TRBV5-4 and TRBJ2-5; D is uncertain. There are 14 residues in the CDR3. Trimming pared 0 bases from V and 2 bases from J, leaving 8 bases between. Germline V gene lookup returns CDR1 SGHNT and CDR2 YYREEE (reference sequence). The DNA for the CDR3 is TGTGCCAGCAGCTTGGCTGGCCTGCAAGAGACCCAGTACTTC. Translated, it gives CASSLAGLQETQYF.

The gene calls are TRBV29-1 and TRBJ1-5; weak D call: TRBD1 (6 bases). V was clipped by 6 bases and J by 3 bases, with 12 bases between them. There are 13 residues in the CDR3. Germline V gene data show CDR1 as SQVTM and CDR2 as ANQGSEA. As DNA, the CDR3 is TGCAGCGTCGCGACAGGAAACAATCAGCCCCAGCATTTT. Translating it yields CSVATGNNQPQHF.

CDR3 nucleotides: TGTGCCAGCACCCTGCTTGGGAGGGGGGGCAGAGAGACCCAGTACTTC. This translates into CASTLLGRGGRETQYF. The J gene is TRBJ2-5, the V gene TRBV28; tentatively, D is TRBD2 (7 bases). CDR1 is MDHEN and CDR2 is SYDVKM in the germline V gene. The CDR3 is 16 amino acids. Trimming shortened V by 7 bases and J by 4 bases, and 22 bases separated the two germline ends.

This clone has a single count. J is TRBJ2-1 and V is TRBV7-3; possibly TRBD2 for D (9 bases). The CDR3 loop spans 23 amino acids. Trimming took 1 base from V and 0 from J, leaving 31 bases between them. Germline V gene data show CDR1 as SGHTA and CDR2 as FQGTGA. CDR3 bases: TGTGCCAGCAGCTTAAGCAGGGGGCAAGGACTAGCGCAAGAAGGGAGCTCCTACAATGAGCAGTTCTTC. Translation gives CASSLSRGQGLAQEGSSYNEQFF.

The sample holds a few counts of this clone. The chain has TRBV7-2 and TRBJ2-1; 9 bases are a match to TRBD2. Per the germline V gene, CDR1 is SGHTA and CDR2 is FQGNSA. The CDR3 sequence is 16 residues long. With 0 bases clipped from V and 6 bases from J, the junction kept 6 bases outside the gene matches. As DNA, the CDR3 is TGTGCCAGCAGCTTAGCTGCGCGGGGGGGCGGCAATGAGCAGTTCTTC. Translation gives CASSLAARGGGNEQFF.

In nucleotides, the CDR3 is TGTGCCATCGGAACAGGGGGCGGCACAGATACGCAGTATTTT. Translating gives CAIGTGGGTDTQYF. V usage is TRBV10-3 and J usage is TRBJ2-3; 9 positions agree with TRBD1. Germline V CDR1 and CDR2: ENHRY, SYGVKD. After removal of 8 bases from V and 1 base from J, the junction contained 4 bases not matched to a gene. The length of the CDR3 is 14 residues.

The chain is built from TRBV4-3 and TRBJ1-2; TRBD1 might be the D (5 bases). The CDR3 runs to 13 residues. Per the germline V gene, CDR1 is LGHNA and CDR2 is YSLEER. V was cut by 6 bases and J by 6 bases, with 14 bases left in between. Here the CDR3 reads CASSQWGEDGYTF. CDR3 bases: TGCGCCAGCAGTCAGTGGGGGGAGGATGGCTACACCTTC.

The chain is built from TRBV6-1 and TRBJ1-4; D is ambiguous. CDR3 length: 13 residues. V lost 1 base and J 11 bases, leaving 11 bases between the germline ends. Germline CDR1 is MNHNS and CDR2 is SASEGT. The CDR3 region is CASSEGTPWKLFF. DNA of the CDR3: TGTGCCAGCAGTGAAGGAACTCCTTGGAAACTGTTTTTT.

The chain employs TRBV7-9 and TRBJ2-3; 8 nucleotides align to TRBD1. The J segment lost 1 base and the V segment lost 2 bases, leaving 2 bases of the junction unmatched. CDR3 size: 15 residues. Germline CDR1 is SEHNR and CDR2 is FQNEAQ (reference sequence). The CDR3 region is CASSLMGQGTDTQYF. In DNA, the CDR3 is TGTGCCAGCAGCTTAATGGGACAGGGCACAGATACGCAGTATTTT.

The V call is TRBV29-1, the J call TRBJ2-1; tentatively, D is TRBD2 (6 bases). Trimming pared 4 bases from V and 7 bases from J, leaving 17 bases between. Germline V gene sequence: CDR1 SQVTM, CDR2 ANQGSEA. The CDR3 runs to 14 residues. CDR3 loop: CSVGLVQRGNEQFF. The CDR3, as DNA: TGCAGCGTTGGACTAGTCCAAAGGGGTAATGAGCAGTTCTTC.

The rearrangement joins TRBV7-8 to TRBJ1-5; possibly TRBD1 for D (5 bases). V lost 3 bases and J lost 5, with 8 bases in between. The CDR3 is 13 amino acids. CDR1 is SGHVS and CDR2 is FQNEAQ in the germline V gene. CDR3 amino acids: CASSFIRDQPQHF. DNA for the CDR3: TGTGCCAGCAGCTTTATCAGGGATCAGCCCCAGCATTTT.

Only one count was recorded for this clone. This sequence joins TRBV4-3 and TRBJ1-2; D gene uncertain. CDR1 and CDR2 from the germline V gene are LGHNA and YSLEER. Trimming stripped 0 bases from V and 2 bases from J, with 10 bases between. CDR3 length: 15 residues. The CDR3 DNA sequence: TGCGCCAGCAGCCAAGATTATACGAGAAACTATGGCTACACCTTC. Translated, it gives CASSQDYTRNYGYTF.

Notes on this clone: The same CDR3 arises from other DNA sequences in this sample as well. The rearrangement uses TRBV7-2 and TRBJ2-1, with TRBD1 identical over 10 bases. CDR3 length: 15 amino acids. Looked up from germline, CDR1 is SGHTA and CDR2 is FQGNSA. The V and J ends lost 5 bases and 1 base, in that order; junction bases with no gene match: 2. The CDR3 region is CASSRGQGSYNEQFF. The DNA for the CDR3 is TGTGCCAGCAGCAGGGGACAGGGGTCCTACAATGAGCAGTTCTTC.

This chain uses TRBV10-3 with TRBJ1-2, with a possible D match to TRBD1 (6 bases). CDR1 and CDR2 (germline): ENHRY, SYGVKD. The CDR3 spans 15 residues. V dropped 3 bases and J dropped 4 bases, with 15 bases sitting between them. The CDR3 sequence: CAISDDRNRVYGYTF. The CDR3 nucleotides read TGTGCCATCAGTGACGATCGCAACAGGGTCTATGGCTACACCTTC.

Only a few counts were recorded for this clone. The chain recombines TRBV21-1 with TRBJ2-5; the table's D call of TRBD2 was not tested on the DNA. TRBV21-1 corresponds to a pseudogene. The CDR3 has 13 residues. The CDR3 region has the DNA TGTGCCAGCAGCAGACTCCCTGGGGAGACCCAGTACTTC. It yields the protein CASSRLPGETQYF.

Remarks on this clone: Other DNA sequences in this sample translate to the same CDR3. CDR3 nucleotides: TGCAGCGTTGAGGGACAGGGCTACGAGCAGTACTTC. This gives the protein CSVEGQGYEQYF. The chain recombines TRBV29-1 with TRBJ2-7, with 9 bases matching TRBD1. V shed 3 bases and J 3 bases; nucleotides not matched to a gene: 0. The CDR3 sequence is 12 residues long. Germline CDR1 reads SQVTM; CDR2 reads ANQGSEA.

The table lists this clone with a count of one. V and J are TRBV4-1 and TRBJ2-1, with TRBD2 matching over 12 bases. Germline values: CDR1 MGHRA, CDR2 YSYEKL. The CDR3 contains 17 residues. J was trimmed by 6 bases and V by 3 bases; bases with no gene match: 9. CDR3 sequence: CASSQHWTSGDRNEQFF. DNA for the CDR3: TGCGCCAGCAGCCAGCACTGGACTAGCGGGGACCGCAATGAGCAGTTCTTC.